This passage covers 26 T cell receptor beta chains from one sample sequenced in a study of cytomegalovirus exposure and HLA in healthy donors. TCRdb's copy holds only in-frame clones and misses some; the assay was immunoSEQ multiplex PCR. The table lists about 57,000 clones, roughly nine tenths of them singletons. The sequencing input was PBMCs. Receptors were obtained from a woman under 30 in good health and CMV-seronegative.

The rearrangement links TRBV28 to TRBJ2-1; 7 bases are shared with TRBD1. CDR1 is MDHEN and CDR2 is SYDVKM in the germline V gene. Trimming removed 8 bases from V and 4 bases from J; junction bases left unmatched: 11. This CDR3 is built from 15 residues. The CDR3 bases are TGTGCCAGCTACTCACAGGGGTACGCGTACAATGAGCAGTTCTTC. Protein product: CASYSQGYAYNEQFF.

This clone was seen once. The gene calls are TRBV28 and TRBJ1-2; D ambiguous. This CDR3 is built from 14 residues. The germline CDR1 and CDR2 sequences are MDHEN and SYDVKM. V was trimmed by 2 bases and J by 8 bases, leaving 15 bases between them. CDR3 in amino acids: CASSLPQPGTGYTF. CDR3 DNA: TGTGCCAGCAGTTTACCTCAACCGGGTACGGGCTACACCTTC.

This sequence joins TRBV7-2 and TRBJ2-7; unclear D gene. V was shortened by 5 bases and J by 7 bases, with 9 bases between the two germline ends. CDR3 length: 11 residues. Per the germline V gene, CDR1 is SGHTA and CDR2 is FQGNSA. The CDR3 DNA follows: TGTGCCAGCAGCCTGCAGGTTGAGCAGTACTTC. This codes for CASSLQVEQYF.

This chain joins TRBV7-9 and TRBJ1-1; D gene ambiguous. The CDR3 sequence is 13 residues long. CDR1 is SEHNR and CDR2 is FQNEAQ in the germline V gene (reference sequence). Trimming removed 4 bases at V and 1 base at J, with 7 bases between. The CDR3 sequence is CASSSPENTEAFF. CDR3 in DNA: TGTGCCAGCAGCTCTCCAGAGAACACTGAAGCTTTCTTT.

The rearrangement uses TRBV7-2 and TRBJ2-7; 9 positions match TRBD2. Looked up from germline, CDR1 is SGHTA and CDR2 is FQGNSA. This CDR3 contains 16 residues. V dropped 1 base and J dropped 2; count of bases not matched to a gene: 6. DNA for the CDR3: TGTGCCAGCAGCTTAGGCGCGGGGGGGAGGGCCTACGAGCAGTACTTC. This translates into CASSLGAGGRAYEQYF.

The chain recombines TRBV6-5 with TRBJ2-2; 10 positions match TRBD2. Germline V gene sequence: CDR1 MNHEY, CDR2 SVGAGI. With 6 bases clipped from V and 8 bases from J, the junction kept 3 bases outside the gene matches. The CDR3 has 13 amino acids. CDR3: CASRVAGGGELFF. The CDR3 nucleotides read TGTGCCAGCAGGGTAGCGGGAGGAGGGGAGCTGTTTTTT.

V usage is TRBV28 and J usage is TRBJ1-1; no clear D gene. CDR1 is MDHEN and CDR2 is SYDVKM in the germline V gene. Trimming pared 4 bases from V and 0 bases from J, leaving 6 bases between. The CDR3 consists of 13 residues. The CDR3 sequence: CASSSHMNTEAFF. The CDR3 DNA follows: TGTGCCAGCAGTTCCCACATGAACACTGAAGCTTTCTTT.

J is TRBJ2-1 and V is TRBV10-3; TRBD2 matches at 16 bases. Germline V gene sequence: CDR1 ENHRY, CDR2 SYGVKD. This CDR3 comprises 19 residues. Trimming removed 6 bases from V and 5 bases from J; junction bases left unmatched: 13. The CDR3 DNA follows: TGTGCCATCAGCGACCCGGGACTAGCGGGAGGGGGTGCTAACAATGAGCAGTTCTTC. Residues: CAISDPGLAGGGANNEQFF.

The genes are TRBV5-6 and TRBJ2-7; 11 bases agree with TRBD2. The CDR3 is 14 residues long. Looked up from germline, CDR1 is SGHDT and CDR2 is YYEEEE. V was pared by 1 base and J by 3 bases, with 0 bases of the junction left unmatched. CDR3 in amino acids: CASSLTSGSYEQYF. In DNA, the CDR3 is TGTGCCAGCAGCTTGACTAGCGGGAGCTACGAGCAGTACTTC.

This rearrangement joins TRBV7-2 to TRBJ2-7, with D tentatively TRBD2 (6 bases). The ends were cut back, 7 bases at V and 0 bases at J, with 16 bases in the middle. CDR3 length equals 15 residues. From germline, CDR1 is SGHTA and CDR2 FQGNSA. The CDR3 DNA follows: TGTGCCAGCACCACGGGACTCATCGGCTCCTACGAGCAGTACTTC. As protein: CASTTGLIGSYEQYF. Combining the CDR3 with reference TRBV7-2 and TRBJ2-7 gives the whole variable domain GAGVSQSPSNKVTEKGKDVELRCDPISGHTALYWYRQSLGQGLEFLIYFQGNSAPDKSGLPSDRFSAERTGGSVSTLTIQRTQQEDSAVYLCASTTGLIGSYEQYFGPGTRLTVT.

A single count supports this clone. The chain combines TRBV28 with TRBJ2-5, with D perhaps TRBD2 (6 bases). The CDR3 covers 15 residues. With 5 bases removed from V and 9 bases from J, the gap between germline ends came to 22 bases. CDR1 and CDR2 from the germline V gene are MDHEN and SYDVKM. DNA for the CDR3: TGTGCCAGCAGTCACCCCCGGGGGTCCGTTATGCCCCAGTACTTC. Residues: CASSHPRGSVMPQYF. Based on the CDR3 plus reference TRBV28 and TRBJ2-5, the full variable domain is DVKVTQSSRYLVKRTGEKVFLECVQDMDHENMFWYRQDPGLGLRLIYFSYDVKMKEKGDIPEGYSVSREKKERFSLILESASTNQTSMYLCASSHPRGSVMPQYFGPGTRLLVL.

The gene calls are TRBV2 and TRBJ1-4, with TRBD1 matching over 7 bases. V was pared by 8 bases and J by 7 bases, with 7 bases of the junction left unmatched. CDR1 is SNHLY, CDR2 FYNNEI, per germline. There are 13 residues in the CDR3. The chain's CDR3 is CASFRDRSEKLFF. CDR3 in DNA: TGTGCCAGCTTTCGGGACAGATCTGAAAAACTGTTTTTT. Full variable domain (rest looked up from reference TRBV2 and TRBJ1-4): EPEVTQTPSHQVTQMGQEVILRCVPISNHLYFYWYRQILGQKVEFLVSFYNNEISEKSEIFDDQFSVERPDGSNFTLKIRSTKLEDSAMYFCASFRDRSEKLFFGSGTQLSVL.

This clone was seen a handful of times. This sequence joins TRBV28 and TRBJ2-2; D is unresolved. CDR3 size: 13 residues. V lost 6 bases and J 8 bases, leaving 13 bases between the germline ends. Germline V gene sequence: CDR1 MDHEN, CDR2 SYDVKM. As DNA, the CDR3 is TGTGCCAGCAGGGGCTCGGCCTTTGGGGAGCTGTTTTTT. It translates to CASRGSAFGELFF.

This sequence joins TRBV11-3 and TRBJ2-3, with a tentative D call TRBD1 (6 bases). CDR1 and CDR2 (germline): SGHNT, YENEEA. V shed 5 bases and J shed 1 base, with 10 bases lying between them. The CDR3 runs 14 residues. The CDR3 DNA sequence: TGTGCCAGCAGCCGAGCAGGGGGCACAGATACGCAGTATTTT. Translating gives CASSRAGGTDTQYF.

The CDR3 DNA is TGTGCCAGCAGCAAGGGGGGCCAGACTAGCGGAAGAACCTTGAATACGCAGTATTTT. It encodes CASSKGGQTSGRTLNTQYF. The chain has TRBV27 and TRBJ2-3; 9 bases map to TRBD2. This CDR3 spans 19 amino acids. Unmatched junction bases numbered 23, after V lost 6 bases and J lost 7 bases. Germline V gene lookup returns CDR1 MNHEY and CDR2 SMNVEV (reference sequence).

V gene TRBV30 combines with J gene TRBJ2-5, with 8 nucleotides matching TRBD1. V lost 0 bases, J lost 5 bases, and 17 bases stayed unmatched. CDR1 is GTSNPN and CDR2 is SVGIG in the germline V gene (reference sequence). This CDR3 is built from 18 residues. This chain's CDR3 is CAWSVRQGRKYLRETQYF. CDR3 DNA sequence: TGTGCCTGGAGTGTACGACAGGGGAGAAAGTATTTGCGGGAGACCCAGTACTTC.

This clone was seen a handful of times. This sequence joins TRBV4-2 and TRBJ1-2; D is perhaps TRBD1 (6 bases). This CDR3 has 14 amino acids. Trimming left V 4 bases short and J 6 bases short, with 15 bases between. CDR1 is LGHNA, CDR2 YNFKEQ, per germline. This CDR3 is CASSLRRGADGYTF. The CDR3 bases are TGTGCCAGCAGCCTCAGACGGGGGGCAGATGGCTACACCTTC.

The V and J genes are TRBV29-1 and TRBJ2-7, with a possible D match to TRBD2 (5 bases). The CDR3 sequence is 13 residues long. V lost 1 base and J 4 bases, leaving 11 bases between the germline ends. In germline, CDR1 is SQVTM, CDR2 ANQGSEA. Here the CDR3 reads CSVEGGAVYEQYF. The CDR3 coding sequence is TGCAGCGTTGAAGGGGGAGCGGTATACGAGCAGTACTTC.

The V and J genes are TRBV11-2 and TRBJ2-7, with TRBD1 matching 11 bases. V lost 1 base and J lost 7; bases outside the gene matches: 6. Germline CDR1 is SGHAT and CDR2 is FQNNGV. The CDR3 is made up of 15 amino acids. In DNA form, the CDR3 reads TGTGCCAGCAGCTTAGTGGGACAGGGGGTGGGGGAGCAGTACTTC. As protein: CASSLVGQGVGEQYF. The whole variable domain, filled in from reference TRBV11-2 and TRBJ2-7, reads EAGVAQSPRYKIIEKRQSVAFWCNPISGHATLYWYQQILGQGPKLLIQFQNNGVVDDSQLPKDRFSAERLKGVDSTLKIQPAKLEDSAVYLCASSLVGQGVGEQYFGPGTRLTVT.

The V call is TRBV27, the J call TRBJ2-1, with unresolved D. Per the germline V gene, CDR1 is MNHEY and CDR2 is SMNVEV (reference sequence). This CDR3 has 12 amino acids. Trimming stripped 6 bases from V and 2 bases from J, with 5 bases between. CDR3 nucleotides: TGTGCCAGCAGACTCACCTACAATGAGCAGTTCTTC. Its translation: CASRLTYNEQFF.

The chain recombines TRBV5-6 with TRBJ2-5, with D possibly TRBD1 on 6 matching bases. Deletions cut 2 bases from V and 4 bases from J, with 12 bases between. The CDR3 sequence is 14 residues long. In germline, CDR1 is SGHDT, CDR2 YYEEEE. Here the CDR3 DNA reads TGTGCCAGCAGCTTATACGGCAGGGGAGAGACCCAGTACTTC. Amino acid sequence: CASSLYGRGETQYF.

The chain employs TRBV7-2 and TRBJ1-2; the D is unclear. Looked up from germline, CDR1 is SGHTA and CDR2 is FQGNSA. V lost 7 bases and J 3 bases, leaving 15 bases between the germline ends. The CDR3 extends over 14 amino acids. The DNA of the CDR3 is TGTGCCAGCACCCAGCACCGGGATCACTATGGCTACACCTTC. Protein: CASTQHRDHYGYTF. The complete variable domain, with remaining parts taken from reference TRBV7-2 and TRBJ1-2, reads GAGVSQSPSNKVTEKGKDVELRCDPISGHTALYWYRQSLGQGLEFLIYFQGNSAPDKSGLPSDRFSAERTGGSVSTLTIQRTQQEDSAVYLCASTQHRDHYGYTFGSGTRLTVV.

CDR3 sequence: CASSLAGTGVTGYTF. CDR3 nucleotides: TGTGCCAGCAGCTTAGCAGGGACAGGGGTGACTGGCTACACCTTC. This chain connects TRBV7-8 to TRBJ1-2; 10 bases are shared with TRBD1. Per germline, CDR1 SGHVS and CDR2 FQNEAQ. Unmatched junction bases numbered 5, after V lost 0 bases and J lost 7 bases. This CDR3 comprises 15 residues. The full variable domain, with the rest looked up from reference TRBV7-8 and TRBJ1-2, is GAGVSQSPRYKVAKRGQDVALRCDPISGHVSLFWYQQALGQGPEFLTYFQNEAQLDKSGLPSDRFFAERPEGSVSTLKIQRTQQEDSAVYLCASSLAGTGVTGYTFGSGTRLTVV.

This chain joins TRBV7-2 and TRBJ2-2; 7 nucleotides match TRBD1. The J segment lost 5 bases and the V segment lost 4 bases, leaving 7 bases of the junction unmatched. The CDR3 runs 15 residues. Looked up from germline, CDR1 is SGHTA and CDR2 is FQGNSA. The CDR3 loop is CASSYPTGLTGELFF. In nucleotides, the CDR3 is TGTGCCAGCAGCTACCCGACAGGGCTAACCGGGGAGCTGTTTTTT.

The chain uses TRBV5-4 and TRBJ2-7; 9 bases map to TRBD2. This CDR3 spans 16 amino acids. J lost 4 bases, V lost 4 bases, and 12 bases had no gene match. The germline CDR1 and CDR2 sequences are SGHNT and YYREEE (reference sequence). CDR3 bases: TGTGCCAGCAGCCGGGGGATAGCGGGAGATAGGTACGAGCAGTACTTC. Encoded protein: CASSRGIAGDRYEQYF.

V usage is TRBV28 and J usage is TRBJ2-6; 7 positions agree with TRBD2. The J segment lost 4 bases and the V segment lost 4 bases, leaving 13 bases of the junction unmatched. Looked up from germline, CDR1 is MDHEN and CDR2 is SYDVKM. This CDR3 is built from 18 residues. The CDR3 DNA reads TGTGCCAGCAGTTGGGGGGGATGTCCTCCGGGAGGGGCCAACGTCCTGACTTTC. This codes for CASSWGGCPPGGANVLTF.